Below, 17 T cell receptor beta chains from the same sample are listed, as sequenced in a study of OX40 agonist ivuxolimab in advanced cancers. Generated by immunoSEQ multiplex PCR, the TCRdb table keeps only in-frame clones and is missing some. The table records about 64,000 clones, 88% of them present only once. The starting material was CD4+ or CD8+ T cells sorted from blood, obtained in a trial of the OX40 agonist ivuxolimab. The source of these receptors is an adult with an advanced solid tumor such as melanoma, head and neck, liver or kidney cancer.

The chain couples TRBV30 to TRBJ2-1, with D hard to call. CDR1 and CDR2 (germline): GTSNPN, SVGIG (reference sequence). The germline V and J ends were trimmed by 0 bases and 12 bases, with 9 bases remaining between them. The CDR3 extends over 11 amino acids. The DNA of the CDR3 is TGTGCCTGGAGTGTTGGGGTCATGCAGTTCTTC. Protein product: CAWSVGVMQFF.

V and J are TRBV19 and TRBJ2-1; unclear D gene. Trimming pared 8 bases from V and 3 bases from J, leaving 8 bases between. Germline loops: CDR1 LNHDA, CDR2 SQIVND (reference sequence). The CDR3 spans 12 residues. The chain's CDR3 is CASADLYNEQFF. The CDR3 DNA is TGTGCCAGTGCGGACCTCTACAATGAGCAGTTCTTC. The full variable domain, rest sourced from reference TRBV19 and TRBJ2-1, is DGGITQSPKYLFRKEGQNVTLSCEQNLNHDAMYWYRQDPGQGLRLIYYSQIVNDFQKGDIAEGYSVSREKKESFPLTVTSAQKNPTAFYLCASADLYNEQFFGPGTRLTVL.

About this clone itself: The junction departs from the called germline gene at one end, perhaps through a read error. The CDR3 nucleotides are TGTGCCAGCTCACTGACAGGGGCGGCCCGGGTTAATCAAAAACTGTTTTTT. Translating gives CASSLTGAARVNQKLFF. This chain links TRBV18 with TRBJ1-4, with TRBD1 identical over 8 bases. Germline V CDR1 and CDR2: KGHSH, LQKENI. The CDR3 is 17 residues long.

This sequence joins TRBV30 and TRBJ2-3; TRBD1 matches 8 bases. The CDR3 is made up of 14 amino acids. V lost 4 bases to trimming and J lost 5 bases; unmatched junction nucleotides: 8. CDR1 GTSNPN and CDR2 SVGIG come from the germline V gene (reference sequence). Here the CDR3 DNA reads TGTGCCTGGACCCCCGGGGACAGGCGAGATACGCAGTATTTT. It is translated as CAWTPGDRRDTQYF.

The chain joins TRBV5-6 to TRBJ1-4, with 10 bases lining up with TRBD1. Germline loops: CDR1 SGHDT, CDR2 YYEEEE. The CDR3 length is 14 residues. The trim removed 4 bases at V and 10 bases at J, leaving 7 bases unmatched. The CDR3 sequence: CASSRDRGQRKLFF. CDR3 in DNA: TGTGCCAGCAGCCGAGACAGGGGGCAAAGAAAACTGTTTTTT. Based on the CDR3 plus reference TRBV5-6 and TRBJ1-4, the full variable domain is DAGVTQSPTHLIKTRGQQVTLRCSPKSGHDTVSWYQQALGQGPQFIFQYYEEEERQRGNFPDRFSGHQFPNYSSELNVNALLLGDSALYLCASSRDRGQRKLFFGSGTQLSVL.

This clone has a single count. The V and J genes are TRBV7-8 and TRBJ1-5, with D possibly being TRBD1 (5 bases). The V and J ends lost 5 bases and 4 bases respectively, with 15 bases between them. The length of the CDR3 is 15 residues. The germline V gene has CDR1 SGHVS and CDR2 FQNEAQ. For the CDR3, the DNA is TGTGCCAGCAGCAATTACGGGCGGGGGAATCAGCCCCAGCATTTT. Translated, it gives CASSNYGRGNQPQHF.

CDR3 DNA sequence: TGTGCCAGCAGCCATCCTACAGGGGGCAGGGGTTCAGAAAAACTGTTTTTT. Translating it yields CASSHPTGGRGSEKLFF. The rearrangement links TRBV14 to TRBJ1-4, with 9 bases that match TRBD1. This CDR3 spans 17 amino acids. The V gene end was trimmed by 3 bases and the J gene end by 8 bases; junction bases not matched to a gene: 13. Per the germline V gene, CDR1 is SGHDN and CDR2 is FVKESK.

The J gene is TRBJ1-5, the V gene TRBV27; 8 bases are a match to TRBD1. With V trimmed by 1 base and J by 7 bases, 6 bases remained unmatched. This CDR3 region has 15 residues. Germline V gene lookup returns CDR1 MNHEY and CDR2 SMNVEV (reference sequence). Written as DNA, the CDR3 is TGTGCCAGCAGTTTATACGGACAGGGTTGGCAGCCCCAGCATTTT. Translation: CASSLYGQGWQPQHF.

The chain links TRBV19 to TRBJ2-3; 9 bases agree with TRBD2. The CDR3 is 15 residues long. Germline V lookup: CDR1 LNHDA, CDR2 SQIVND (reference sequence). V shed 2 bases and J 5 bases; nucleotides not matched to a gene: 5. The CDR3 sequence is CASSISSGSGDTQYF. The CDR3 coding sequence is TGTGCCAGTAGTATAAGTAGCGGGAGTGGAGATACGCAGTATTTT.

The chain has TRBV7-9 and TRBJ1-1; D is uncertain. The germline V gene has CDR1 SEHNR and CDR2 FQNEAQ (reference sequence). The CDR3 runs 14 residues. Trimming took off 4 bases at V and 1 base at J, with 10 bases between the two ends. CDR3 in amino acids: CASSSTRGNTEAFF. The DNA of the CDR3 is TGTGCCAGCAGCTCGACAAGAGGGAACACTGAAGCTTTCTTT.

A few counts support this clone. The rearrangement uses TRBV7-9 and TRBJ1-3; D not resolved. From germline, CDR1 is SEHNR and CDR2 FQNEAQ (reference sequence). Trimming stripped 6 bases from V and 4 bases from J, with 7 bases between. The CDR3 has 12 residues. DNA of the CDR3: TGTGCCAGCAGTATGGTCGGAAACACCATATATTTT. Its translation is CASSMVGNTIYF.

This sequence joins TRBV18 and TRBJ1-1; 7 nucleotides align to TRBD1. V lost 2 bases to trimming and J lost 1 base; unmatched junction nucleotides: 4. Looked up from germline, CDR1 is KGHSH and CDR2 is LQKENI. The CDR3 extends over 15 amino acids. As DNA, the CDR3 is TGTGCCAGCTCACCATTGGGACAGCGGAACACTGAAGCTTTCTTT. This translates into CASSPLGQRNTEAFF.

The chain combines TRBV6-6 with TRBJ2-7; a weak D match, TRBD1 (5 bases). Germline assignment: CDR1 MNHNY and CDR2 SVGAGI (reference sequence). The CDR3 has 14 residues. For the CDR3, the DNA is TGTGCTACTCAGGGTGGGGTGAACTCCTACGAGCAGTACTTC. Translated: CATQGGVNSYEQYF.

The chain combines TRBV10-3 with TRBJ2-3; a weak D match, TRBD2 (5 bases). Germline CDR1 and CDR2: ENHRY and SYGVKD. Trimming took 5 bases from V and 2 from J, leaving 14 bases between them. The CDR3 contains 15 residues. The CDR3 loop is CAISSFEGATDTQYF. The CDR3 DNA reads TGTGCCATCAGTTCATTCGAGGGCGCCACAGATACGCAGTATTTT.

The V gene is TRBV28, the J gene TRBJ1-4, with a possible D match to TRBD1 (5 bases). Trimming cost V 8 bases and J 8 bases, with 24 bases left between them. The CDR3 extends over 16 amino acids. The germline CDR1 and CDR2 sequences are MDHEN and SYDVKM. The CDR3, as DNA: TGTGCCAGCCAATCCATGCTGGGGCTCCTTGGGGAAAAACTGTTTTTT. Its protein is CASQSMLGLLGEKLFF.

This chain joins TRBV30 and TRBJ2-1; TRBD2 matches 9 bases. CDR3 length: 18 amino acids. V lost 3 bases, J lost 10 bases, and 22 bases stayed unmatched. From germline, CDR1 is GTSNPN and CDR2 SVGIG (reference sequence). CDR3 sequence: CAWRYPLGGLAGMKEQFF. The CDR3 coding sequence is TGTGCCTGGAGGTACCCCTTAGGAGGTCTAGCGGGGATGAAGGAGCAGTTCTTC.

CDR3 coding DNA: TGTGCCAGCAGCAACGGACTAGCGGTGAGCACAGATACGCAGTATTTT. It specifies CASSNGLAVSTDTQYF. The chain uses TRBV27 and TRBJ2-3; 10 bases are a match to TRBD2. The CDR3 is 16 residues long. The V and J ends lost 6 bases and 0 bases, in that order; junction bases with no gene match: 6. Looked up from germline, CDR1 is MNHEY and CDR2 is SMNVEV (reference sequence).